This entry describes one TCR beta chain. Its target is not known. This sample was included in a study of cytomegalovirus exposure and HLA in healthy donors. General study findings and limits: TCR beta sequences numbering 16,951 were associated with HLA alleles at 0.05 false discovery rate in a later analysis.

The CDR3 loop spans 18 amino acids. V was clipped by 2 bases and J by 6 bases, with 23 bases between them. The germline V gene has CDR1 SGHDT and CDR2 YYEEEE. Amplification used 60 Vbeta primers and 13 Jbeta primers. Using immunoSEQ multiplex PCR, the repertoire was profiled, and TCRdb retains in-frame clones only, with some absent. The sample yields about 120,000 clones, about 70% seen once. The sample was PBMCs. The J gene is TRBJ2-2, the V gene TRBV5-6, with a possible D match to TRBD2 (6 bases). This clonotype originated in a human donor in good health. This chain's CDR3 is CASSFPWGERTLAGELFF. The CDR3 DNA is TGTGCCAGCAGCTTTCCCTGGGGGGAACGGACCTTAGCCGGGGAGCTGTTTTTT.